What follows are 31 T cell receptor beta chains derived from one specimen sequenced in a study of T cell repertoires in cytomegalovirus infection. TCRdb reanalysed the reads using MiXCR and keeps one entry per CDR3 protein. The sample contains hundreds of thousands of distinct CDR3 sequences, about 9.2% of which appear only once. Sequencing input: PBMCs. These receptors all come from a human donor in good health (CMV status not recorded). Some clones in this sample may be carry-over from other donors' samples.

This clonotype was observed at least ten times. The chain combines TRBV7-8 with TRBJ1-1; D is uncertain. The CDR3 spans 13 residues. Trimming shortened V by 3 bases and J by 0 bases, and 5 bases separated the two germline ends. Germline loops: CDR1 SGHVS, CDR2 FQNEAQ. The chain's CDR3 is CASSFPMNTEAFF. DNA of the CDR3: TGTGCCAGCAGCTTCCCAATGAACACTGAAGCTTTCTTT.

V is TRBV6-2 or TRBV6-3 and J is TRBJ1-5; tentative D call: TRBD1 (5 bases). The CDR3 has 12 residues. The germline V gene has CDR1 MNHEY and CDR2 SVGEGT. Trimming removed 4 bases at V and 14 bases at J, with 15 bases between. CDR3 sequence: CASSSRERSKHF. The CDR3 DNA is TGTGCCAGCAGTTCCAGGGAAAGGTCGAAGCATTTT.

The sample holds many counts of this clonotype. The CDR3 loop reads CASSETHSPLHF. The CDR3 bases are TGTGCCAGCAGTGAGACCCATTCACCCCTCCACTTT. This chain links TRBV2 with TRBJ1-6; D gene uncertain. This CDR3 spans 12 amino acids. Germline values: CDR1 SNHLY, CDR2 FYNNEI. V lost 3 bases and J lost 8, with 5 bases in between. Full variable domain (rest looked up from reference TRBV2 and TRBJ1-6): EPEVTQTPSHQVTQMGQEVILRCVPISNHLYFYWYRQILGQKVEFLVSFYNNEISEKSEIFDDQFSVERPDGSNFTLKIRSTKLEDSAMYFCASSETHSPLHFGNGTRLTVT.

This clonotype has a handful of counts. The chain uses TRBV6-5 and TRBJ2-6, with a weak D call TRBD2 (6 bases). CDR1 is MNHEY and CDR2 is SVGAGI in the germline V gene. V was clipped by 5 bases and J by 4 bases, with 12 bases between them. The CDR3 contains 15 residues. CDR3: CASSRRDAGANVLTF. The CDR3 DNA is TGTGCCAGCAGTCGGCGGGATGCAGGGGCCAACGTCCTGACTTTC.

The CDR3 DNA is TGTGCCAGCAGCCAACCTGGACTGGAAGAGACCCAGTACTTC. It is translated as CASSQPGLEETQYF. The rearrangement links TRBV3-1 to TRBJ2-5; D is possibly TRBD2 (5 bases). This CDR3 region has 14 residues. V was shortened by 2 bases and J by 3 bases, with 10 bases between the two germline ends. The germline V gene encodes CDR1 LGHDT and CDR2 YNNKEL (reference sequence).

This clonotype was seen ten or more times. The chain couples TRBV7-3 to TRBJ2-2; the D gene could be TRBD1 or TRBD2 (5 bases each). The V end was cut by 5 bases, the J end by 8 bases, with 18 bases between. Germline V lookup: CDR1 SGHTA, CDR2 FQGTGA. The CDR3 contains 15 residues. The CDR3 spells CASSRGPAATGELFF. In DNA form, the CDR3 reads TGTGCCAGCAGCAGGGGACCGGCGGCAACGGGGGAGCTGTTTTTT.

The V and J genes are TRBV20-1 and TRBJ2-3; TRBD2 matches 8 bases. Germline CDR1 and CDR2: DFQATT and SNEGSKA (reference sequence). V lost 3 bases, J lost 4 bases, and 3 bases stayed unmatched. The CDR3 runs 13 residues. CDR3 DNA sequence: TGCAGTGCTAGCGGGGGGGTGTCAGATACGCAGTATTTT. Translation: CSASGGVSDTQYF.

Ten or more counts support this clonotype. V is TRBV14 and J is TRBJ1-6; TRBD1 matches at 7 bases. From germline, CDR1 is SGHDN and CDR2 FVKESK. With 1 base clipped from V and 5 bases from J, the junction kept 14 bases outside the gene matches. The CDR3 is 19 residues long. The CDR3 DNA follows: TGTGCCAGCAGCCAAGCTTGGGGCAGGACAGGACAAAATAATTCACCCCTCCACTTT. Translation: CASSQAWGRTGQNNSPLHF.

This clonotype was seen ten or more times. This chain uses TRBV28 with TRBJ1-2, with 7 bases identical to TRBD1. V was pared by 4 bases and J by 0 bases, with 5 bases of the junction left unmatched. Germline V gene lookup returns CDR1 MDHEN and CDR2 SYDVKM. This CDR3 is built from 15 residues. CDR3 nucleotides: TGTGCCAGCAGTTCCGGGACAGTATCTAACTATGGCTACACCTTC. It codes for CASSSGTVSNYGYTF.

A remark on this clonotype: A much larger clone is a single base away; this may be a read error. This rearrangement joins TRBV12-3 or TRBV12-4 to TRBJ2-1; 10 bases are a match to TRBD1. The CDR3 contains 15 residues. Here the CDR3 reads CVSSNPGQGYNEQFF. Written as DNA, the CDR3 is TGTGTCAGCAGTAACCCGGGACAGGGGTACAATGAGCAGTTCTTC.

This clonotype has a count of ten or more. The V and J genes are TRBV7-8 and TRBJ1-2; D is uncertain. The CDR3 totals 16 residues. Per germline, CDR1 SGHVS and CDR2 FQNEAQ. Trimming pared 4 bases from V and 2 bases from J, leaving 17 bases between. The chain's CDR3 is CASSYPPNLPNYGYTF. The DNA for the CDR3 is TGTGCCAGCAGCTACCCGCCGAATCTTCCAAACTATGGCTACACCTTC.

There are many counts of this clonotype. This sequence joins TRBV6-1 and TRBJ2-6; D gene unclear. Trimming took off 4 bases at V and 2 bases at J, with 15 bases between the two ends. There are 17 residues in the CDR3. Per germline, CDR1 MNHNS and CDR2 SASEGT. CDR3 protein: CASSGSTAGTGANVLTF. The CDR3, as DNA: TGTGCCAGCAGTGGGTCGACCGCAGGAACTGGGGCCAACGTCCTGACTTTC.

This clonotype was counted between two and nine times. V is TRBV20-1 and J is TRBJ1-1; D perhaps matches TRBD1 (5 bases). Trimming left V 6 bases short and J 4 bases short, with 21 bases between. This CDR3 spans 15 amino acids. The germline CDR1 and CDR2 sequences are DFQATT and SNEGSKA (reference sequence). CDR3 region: CSADGTVMRGTEAFF. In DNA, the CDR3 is TGCAGTGCGGACGGGACCGTTATGAGGGGCACTGAAGCTTTCTTT.

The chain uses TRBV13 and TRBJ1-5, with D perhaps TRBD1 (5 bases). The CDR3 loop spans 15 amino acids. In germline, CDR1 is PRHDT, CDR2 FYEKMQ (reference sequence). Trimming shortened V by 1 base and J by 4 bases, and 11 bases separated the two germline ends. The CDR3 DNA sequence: TGTGCCAGCAGCTTAGACCGGGGGAAGAATCAGCCCCAGCATTTT. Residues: CASSLDRGKNQPQHF.

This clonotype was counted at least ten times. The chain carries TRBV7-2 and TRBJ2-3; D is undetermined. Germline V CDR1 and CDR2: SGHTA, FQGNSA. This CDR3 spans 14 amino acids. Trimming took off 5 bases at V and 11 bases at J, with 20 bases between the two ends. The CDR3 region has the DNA TGTGCCAGCAGCCCTTTAACGATGGGTCAGAGGCAGTATTTT. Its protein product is CASSPLTMGQRQYF.

The CDR3 is CASSQERGRGAYNEQFF. The CDR3 bases are TGCGCCAGCAGCCAAGAAAGGGGACGGGGGGCCTACAATGAGCAGTTCTTC. The genes are TRBV4-1 and TRBJ2-1; 7 nucleotides agree with TRBD2. Germline values: CDR1 MGHRA, CDR2 YSYEKL. The CDR3 runs to 17 residues. Losses at the gene ends were 0 bases for V and 2 bases for J; bases not matched to a gene: 7.

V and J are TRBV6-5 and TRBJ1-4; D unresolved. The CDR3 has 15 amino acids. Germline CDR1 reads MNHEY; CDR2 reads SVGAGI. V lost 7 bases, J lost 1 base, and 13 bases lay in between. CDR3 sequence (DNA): TGTGCCAGCAAGAAGGAGGGAGGAACTAATGAAAAACTGTTTTTT. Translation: CASKKEGGTNEKLFF.

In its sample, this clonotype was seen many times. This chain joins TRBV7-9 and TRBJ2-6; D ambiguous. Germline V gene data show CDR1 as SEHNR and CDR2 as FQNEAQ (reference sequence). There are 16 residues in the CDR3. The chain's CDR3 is CAISLPGRYGANVLTF. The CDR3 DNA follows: TGTGCTATCAGCCTACCGGGCAGATATGGGGCCAACGTCCTGACTTTC. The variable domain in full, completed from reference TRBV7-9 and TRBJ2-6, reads DTGVSQNPRHKITKRGQNVTFRCDPISEHNRLYWYRQTLGQGPEFLTYFQNEAQLEKSRLLSDRFSAERPKGSFSTLEIQRTEQGDSAMYLCAISLPGRYGANVLTFGAGSRLTVL.

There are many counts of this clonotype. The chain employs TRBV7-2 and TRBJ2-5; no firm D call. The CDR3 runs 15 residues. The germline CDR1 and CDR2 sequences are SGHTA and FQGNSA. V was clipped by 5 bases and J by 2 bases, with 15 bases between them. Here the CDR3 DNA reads TGTGCCAGCAGCCGATCCTTAATAGAACAAGAGACCCAGTACTTC. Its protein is CASSRSLIEQETQYF.

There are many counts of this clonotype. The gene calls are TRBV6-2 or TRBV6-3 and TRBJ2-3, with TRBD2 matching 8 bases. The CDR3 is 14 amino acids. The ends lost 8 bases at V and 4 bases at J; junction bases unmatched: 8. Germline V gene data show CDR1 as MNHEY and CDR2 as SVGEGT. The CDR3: CASGIGGASDTQYF. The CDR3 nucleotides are TGTGCCAGCGGGATCGGGGGGGCCTCAGATACGCAGTATTTT.

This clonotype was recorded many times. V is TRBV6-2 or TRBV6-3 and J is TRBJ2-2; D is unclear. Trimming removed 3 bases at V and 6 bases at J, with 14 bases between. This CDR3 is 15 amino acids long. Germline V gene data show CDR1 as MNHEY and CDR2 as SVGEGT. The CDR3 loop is CASSYLLPRSGELFF. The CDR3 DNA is TGTGCCAGCAGTTATTTGCTACCGCGGTCCGGGGAGCTGTTTTTT.

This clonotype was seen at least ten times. CDR3 DNA sequence: TGTGCCAGCAGTGACGTGATGGGTTTGGATGAAAAACTGTTTTTT. Protein: CASSDVMGLDEKLFF. The V call is TRBV28, the J call TRBJ1-4; no clear D. Trimming removed 5 bases from V and 6 bases from J, with 16 bases in between. CDR1 and CDR2 from the germline V gene are MDHEN and SYDVKM. This CDR3 is 15 amino acids long.

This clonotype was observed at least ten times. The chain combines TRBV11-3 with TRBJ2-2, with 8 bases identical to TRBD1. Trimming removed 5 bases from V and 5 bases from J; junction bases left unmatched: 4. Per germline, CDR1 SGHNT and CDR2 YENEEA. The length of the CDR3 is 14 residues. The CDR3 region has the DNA TGTGCCAGCAGCCAAGGACAGGGAACCGGGGAGCTGTTTTTT. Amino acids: CASSQGQGTGELFF.

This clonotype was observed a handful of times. The CDR3 is CASSPPRNSYEQYF. In DNA form, the CDR3 reads TGTGCCAGCTCACCACCGCGTAACTCCTACGAGCAGTACTTC. The rearrangement uses TRBV18 and TRBJ2-7; the D is unclear. Germline loops: CDR1 KGHSH, CDR2 LQKENI. V was clipped by 0 bases and J by 0 bases, with 6 bases between them. The CDR3 is 14 residues long.

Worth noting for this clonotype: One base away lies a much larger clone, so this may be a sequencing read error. The CDR3 DNA reads TGTGCCAGCAGCACCCCGGAACAGGCAACTAATGAAAAACTGTTTTTT. The encoded protein is CASSTPEQATNEKLFF. This chain uses TRBV7-9 with TRBJ1-4, with D perhaps TRBD1 (5 bases). The V gene lost 5 bases and the J gene lost 0 bases, with 13 bases spanning the gap. The length of the CDR3 is 16 residues. From germline, CDR1 is SEHNR and CDR2 FQNEAQ (reference sequence). The entire variable domain, with the rest obtained from reference TRBV7-9 and TRBJ1-4, is as follows: DTGVSQNPRHKITKRGQNVTFRCDPISEHNRLYWYRQTLGQGPEFLTYFQNEAQLEKSRLLSDRFSAERPKGSFSTLEIQRTEQGDSAMYLCASSTPEQATNEKLFFGSGTQLSVL.

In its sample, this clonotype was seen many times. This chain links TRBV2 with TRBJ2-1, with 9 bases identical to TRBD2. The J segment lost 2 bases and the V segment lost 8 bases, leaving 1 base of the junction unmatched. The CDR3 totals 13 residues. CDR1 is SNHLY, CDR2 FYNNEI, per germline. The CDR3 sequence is CASASGTYNEQFF. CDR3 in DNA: TGTGCCAGCGCTAGCGGGACCTACAATGAGCAGTTCTTC.

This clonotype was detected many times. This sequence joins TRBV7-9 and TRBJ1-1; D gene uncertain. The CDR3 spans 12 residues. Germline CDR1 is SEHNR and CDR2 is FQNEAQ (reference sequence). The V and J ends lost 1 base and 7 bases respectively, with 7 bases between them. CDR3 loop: CASSLVPGEAFF. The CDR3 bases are TGTGCCAGCAGCTTAGTTCCTGGTGAAGCTTTCTTT.

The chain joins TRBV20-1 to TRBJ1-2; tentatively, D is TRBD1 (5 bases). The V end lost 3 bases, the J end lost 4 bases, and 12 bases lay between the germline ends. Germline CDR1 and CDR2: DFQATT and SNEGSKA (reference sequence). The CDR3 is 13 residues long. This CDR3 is CSARIRDSYGYTF. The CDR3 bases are TGCAGTGCTAGGATACGAGACAGCTATGGCTACACCTTC.

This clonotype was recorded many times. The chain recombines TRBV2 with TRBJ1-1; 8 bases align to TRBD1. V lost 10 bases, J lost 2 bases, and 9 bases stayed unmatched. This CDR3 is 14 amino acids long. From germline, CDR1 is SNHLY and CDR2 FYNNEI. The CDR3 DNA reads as TGTGCCACCCAGGGGGCAGCGGGAAACACTGAAGCTTTCTTT. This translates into CATQGAAGNTEAFF.

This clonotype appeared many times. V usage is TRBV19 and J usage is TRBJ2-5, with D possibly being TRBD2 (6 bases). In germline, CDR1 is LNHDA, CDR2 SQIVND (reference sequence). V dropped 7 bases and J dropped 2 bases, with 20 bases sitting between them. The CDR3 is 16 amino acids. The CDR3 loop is CASMQTGRGYQETQYF. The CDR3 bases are TGTGCCAGTATGCAAACCGGGCGGGGATATCAAGAGACCCAGTACTTC. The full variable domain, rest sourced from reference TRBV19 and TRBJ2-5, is DGGITQSPKYLFRKEGQNVTLSCEQNLNHDAMYWYRQDPGQGLRLIYYSQIVNDFQKGDIAEGYSVSREKKESFPLTVTSAQKNPTAFYLCASMQTGRGYQETQYFGPGTRLLVL.

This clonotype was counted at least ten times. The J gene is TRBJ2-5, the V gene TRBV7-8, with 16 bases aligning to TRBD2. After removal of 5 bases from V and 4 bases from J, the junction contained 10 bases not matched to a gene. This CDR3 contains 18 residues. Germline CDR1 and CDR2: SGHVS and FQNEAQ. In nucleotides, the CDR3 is TGTGCCAGCAGCGCTGGGACTAGCGGGGGGGGCCGCGGAGAGACCCAGTACTTC. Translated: CASSAGTSGGGRGETQYF.